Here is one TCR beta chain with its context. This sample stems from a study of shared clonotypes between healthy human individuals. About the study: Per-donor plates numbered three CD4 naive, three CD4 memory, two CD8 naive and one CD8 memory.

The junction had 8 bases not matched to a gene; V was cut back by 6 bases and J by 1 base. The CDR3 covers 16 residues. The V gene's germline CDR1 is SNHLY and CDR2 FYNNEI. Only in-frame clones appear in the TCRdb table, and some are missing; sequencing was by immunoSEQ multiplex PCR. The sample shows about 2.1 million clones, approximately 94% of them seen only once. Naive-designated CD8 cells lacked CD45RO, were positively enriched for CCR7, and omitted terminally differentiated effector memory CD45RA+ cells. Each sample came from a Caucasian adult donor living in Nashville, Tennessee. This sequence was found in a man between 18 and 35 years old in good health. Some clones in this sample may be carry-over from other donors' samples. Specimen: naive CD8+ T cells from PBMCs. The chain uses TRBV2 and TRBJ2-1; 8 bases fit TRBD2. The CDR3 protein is CASSGGAGVSYNEQFF. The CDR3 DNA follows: TGTGCCAGCAGCGGGGGGGCGGGAGTTTCCTACAATGAGCAGTTCTTC.